This T cell receptor (beta chain) was sequenced for a study of blood T cell repertoires in COVID-19. At the level of the study: COVID-19 samples collected from the United States, Italy and Spain covered acute and convalescent phases.

In the original processing: Reference gene primers were amplified, and this amplification served to estimate nucleated cell counts. Assay: immunoSEQ multiplex PCR; the TCRdb copy retains only in-frame clones and omits some. V and J calls and clone size are copied from that table; D and trimming were computed from the DNA. The table includes about 230,000 clones, 83% detected once. The CDR3 extends over 14 amino acids. Germline lookup yields CDR1 MDHEN and CDR2 SYDVKM. V shed 2 bases and J shed 5 bases, with 12 bases lying between them. The rearrangement links TRBV28 to TRBJ1-1; TRBD1 is a possible D gene (6 bases). This clonotype was sampled from a woman aged 70-85 years with active or convalescent COVID-19. The sample consisted of peripheral blood. In DNA form, the CDR3 reads TGTGCCAGCAGTTTAAGTACAGGGCGAACTGAAGCTTTCTTT. Encoded protein: CASSLSTGRTEAFF.